This T cell receptor beta chain appears in the sequencing data of a study of cytomegalovirus exposure and HLA in healthy donors. As regards this clone: The antigen remains unidentified.

The PCR employed 60 Vbeta primers together with 13 Jbeta primers. Original processing notes: Unique TCR beta chains numbered approximately 76 million in a later analysis, with around 10 million shared. Libraries were prepared by immunoSEQ multiplex PCR; TCRdb keeps only in-frame clonotypes and omits some of them. Clone size and the V and J calls come from that table; the DNA yielded D and trimming. The sample holds tens of thousands of clones, about four fifths seen once. Findings of the study overall: Listed as cytomegalovirus-associated were over 150 TCR beta chains.

Sequencing was performed on PBMCs. The receptor's source is a female donor in good health and CMV-seronegative.

CDR3 bases: TGTGCCAGCAGTACCACTGAAAAGCAGTTCTTC. As protein: CASSTTEKQFF. This chain connects TRBV2 to TRBJ2-1; no clear D. Germline V gene data show CDR1 as SNHLY and CDR2 as FYNNEI. V lost 5 bases and J 11 bases, leaving 10 bases between the germline ends. This CDR3 comprises 11 residues.